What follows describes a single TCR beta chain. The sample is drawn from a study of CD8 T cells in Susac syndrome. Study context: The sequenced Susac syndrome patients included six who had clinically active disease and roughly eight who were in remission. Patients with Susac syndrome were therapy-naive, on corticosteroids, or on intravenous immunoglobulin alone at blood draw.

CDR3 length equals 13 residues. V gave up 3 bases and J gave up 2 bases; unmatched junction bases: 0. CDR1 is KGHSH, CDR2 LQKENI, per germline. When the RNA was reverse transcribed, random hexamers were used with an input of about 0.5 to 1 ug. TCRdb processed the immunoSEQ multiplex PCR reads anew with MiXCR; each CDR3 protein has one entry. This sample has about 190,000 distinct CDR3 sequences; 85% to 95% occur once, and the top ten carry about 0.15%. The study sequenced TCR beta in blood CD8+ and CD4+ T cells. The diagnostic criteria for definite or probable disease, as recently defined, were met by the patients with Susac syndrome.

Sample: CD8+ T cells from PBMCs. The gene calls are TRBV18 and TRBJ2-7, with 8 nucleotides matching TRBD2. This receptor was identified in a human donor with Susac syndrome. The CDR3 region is CASSPGLAYEQYF. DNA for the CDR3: TGTGCCAGCTCACCGGGACTAGCCTACGAGCAGTACTTC.